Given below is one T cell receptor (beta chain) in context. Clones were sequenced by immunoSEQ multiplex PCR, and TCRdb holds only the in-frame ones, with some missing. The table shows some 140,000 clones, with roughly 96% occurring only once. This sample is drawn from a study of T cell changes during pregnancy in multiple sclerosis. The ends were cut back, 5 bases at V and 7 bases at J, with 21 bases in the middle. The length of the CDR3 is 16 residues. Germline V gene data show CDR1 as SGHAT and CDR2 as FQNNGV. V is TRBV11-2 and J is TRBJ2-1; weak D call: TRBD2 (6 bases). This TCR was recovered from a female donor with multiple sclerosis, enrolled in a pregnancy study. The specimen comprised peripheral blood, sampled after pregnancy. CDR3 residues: CASSPQGRMTTNEQFF. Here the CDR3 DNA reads TGTGCCAGCAGCCCTCAAGGGAGGATGACTACAAATGAGCAGTTCTTC. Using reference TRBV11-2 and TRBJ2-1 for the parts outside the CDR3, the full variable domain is EAGVAQSPRYKIIEKRQSVAFWCNPISGHATLYWYQQILGQGPKLLIQFQNNGVVDDSQLPKDRFSAERLKGVDSTLKIQPAKLEDSAVYLCASSPQGRMTTNEQFFGPGTRLTVL.